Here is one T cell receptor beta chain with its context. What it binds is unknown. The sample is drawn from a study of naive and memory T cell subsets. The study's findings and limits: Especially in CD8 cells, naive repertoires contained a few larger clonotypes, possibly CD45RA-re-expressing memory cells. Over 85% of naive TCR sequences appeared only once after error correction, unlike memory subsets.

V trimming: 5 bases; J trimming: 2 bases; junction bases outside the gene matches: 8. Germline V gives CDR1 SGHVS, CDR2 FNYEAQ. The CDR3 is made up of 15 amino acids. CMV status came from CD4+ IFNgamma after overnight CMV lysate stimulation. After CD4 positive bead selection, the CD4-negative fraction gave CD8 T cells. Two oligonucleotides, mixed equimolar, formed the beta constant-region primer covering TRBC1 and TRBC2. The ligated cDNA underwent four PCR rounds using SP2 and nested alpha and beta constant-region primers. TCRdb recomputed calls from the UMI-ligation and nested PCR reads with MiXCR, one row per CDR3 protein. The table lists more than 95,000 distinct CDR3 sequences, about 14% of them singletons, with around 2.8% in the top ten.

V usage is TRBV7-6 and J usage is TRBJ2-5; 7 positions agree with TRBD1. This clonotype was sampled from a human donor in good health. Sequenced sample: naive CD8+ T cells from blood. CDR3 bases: TGTGCCAGCAGCCCAGTGGACAGGATACAAGAGACCCAGTACTTC. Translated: CASSPVDRIQETQYF.